This paragraph reports one TCR beta chain. What it binds is not known. This specimen belongs to a study of cytomegalovirus exposure and HLA in healthy donors. Turning to the study itself: The same platform was used for the roughly 120 validation repertoires as for the roughly 660 first-cohort repertoires, as reported in a later analysis. Study outcomes and limitations: The study labeled 164 TCR beta chains cytomegalovirus-associated. Reportedly, diagnosis of cytomegalovirus status by the classifier showed high specificity and sensitivity. A few CMV-associated chains proved CMV antigen-specific in vitro.

The CDR3 extends over 15 amino acids. Looked up from germline, CDR1 is MDHEN and CDR2 is SYDVKM. The V gene lost 1 base and the J gene lost 2 bases, with 12 bases spanning the gap. Sequencing was performed with immunoSEQ multiplex PCR; in TCRdb, only in-frame clones are kept and a portion is missing. Here the sample spans tens of thousands of clones, about 97% being singletons. The source material was PBMCs. This chain uses TRBV28 with TRBJ2-7, with D perhaps matching TRBD2 (6 bases). The sequence was collected from a woman aged 18-30 years in good health and CMV-seropositive. CDR3 in DNA: TGTGCCAGCAGTTTATCAGGGACTGGACCCTACGAGCAGTACTTC. Protein sequence: CASSLSGTGPYEQYF.